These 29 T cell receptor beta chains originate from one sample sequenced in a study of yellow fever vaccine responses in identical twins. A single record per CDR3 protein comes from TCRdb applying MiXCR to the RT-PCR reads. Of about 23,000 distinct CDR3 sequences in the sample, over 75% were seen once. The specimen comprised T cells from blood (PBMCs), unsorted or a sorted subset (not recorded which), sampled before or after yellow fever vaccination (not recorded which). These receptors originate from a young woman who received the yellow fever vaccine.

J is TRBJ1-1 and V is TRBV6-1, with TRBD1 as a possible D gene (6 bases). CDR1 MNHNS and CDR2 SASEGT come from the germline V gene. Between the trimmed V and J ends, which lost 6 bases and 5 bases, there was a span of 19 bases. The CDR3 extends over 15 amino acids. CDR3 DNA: TGTGCCAGCAGGGGCCAGGACAGAAAGGGGACTGAAGCTTTCTTT. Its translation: CASRGQDRKGTEAFF.

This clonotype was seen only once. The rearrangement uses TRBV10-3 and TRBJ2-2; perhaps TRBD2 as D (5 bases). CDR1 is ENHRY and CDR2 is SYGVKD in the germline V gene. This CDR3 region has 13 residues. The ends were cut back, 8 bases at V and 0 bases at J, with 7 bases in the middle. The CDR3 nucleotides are TGTGCCATCGACGGGACGAACACCGGGGAGCTGTTTTTT. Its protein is CAIDGTNTGELFF.

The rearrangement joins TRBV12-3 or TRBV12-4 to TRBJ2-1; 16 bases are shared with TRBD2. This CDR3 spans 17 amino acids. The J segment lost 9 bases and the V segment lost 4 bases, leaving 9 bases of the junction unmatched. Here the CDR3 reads CASSYKAGLAGGGEQFF. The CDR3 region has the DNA TGTGCCAGCAGTTATAAAGCGGGACTAGCGGGGGGGGGTGAGCAGTTCTTC.

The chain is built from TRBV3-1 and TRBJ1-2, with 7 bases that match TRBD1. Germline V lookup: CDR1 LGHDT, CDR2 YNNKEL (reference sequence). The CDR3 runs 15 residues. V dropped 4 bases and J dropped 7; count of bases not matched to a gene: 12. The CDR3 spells CASSPRGQATVGYTF. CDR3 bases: TGTGCCAGCAGCCCCCGCGGACAGGCGACTGTTGGCTACACCTTC.

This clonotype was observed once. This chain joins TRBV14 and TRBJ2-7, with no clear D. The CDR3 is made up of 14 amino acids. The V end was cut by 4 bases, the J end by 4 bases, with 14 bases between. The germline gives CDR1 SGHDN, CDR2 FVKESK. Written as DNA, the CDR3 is TGTGCCAGCAGCCGAACACAGAAAGGATACGAGCAGTACTTC. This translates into CASSRTQKGYEQYF.

CDR3 nucleotides: TGCGCCAGCAGCCAAGGGGGTAGCGGAGACCCCTACGAGCAGTACTTC. Its translation is CASSQGGSGDPYEQYF. J is TRBJ2-7 and V is TRBV4-1; D is possibly TRBD2 (6 bases). From germline, CDR1 is MGHRA and CDR2 YSYEKL. V was shortened by 1 base and J by 2 bases, with 15 bases between the two germline ends. The CDR3 has 16 amino acids.

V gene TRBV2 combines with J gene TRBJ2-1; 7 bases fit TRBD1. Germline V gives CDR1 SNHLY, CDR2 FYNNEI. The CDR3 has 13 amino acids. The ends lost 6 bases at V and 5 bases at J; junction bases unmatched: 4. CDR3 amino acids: CASRGQIDNEQFF. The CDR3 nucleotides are TGTGCCAGCAGGGGACAGATCGACAATGAGCAGTTCTTC.

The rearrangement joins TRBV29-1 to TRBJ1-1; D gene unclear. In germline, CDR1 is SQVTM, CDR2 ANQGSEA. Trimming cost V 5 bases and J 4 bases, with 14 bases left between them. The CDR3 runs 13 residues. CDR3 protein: CSVSILRATEAFF. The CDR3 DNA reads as TGCAGCGTTTCTATCCTCCGGGCCACTGAAGCTTTCTTT.

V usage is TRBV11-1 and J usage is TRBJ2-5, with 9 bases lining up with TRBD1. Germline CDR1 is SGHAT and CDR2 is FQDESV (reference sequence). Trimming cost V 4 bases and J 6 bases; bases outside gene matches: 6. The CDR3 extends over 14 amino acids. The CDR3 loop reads CASSSTGGLKTQYF. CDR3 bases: TGTGCCAGCAGCTCAACAGGGGGCCTGAAGACCCAGTACTTC.

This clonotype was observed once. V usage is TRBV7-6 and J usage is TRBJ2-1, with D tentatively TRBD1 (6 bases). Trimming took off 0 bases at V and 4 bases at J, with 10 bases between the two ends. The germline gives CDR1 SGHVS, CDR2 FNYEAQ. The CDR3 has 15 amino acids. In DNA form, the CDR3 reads TGTGCCAGCAGCTTAGCGGGGGCCGTGTACAATGAGCAGTTCTTC. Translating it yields CASSLAGAVYNEQFF.

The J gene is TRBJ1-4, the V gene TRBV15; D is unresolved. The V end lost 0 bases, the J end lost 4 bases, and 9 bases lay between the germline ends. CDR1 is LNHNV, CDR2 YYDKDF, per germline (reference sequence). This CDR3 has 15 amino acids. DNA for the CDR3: TGTGCCACCAGCAGAGACGTCGCCGGTAATGAAAAACTGTTTTTT. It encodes CATSRDVAGNEKLFF.

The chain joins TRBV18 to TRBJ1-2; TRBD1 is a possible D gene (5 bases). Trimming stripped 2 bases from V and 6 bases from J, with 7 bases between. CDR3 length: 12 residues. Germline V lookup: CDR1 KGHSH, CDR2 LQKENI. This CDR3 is CASSPGADGYTF. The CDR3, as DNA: TGTGCCAGCTCACCAGGGGCAGATGGCTACACCTTC.

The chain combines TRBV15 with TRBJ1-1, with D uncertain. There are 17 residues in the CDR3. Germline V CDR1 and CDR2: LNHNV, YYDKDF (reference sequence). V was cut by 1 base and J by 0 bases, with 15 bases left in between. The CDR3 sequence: CATSRGWLQTLNTEAFF. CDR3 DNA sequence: TGTGCCACCAGCAGAGGGTGGCTCCAAACCCTGAACACTGAAGCTTTCTTT. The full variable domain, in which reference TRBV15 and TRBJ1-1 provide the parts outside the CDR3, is DAMVIQNPRYQVTQFGKPVTLSCSQTLNHNVMYWYQQKSSQAPKLLFHYYDKDFNNEADTPDNFQSRRPNTSFCFLDIRSPGLGDTAMYLCATSRGWLQTLNTEAFFGQGTRLTVV.

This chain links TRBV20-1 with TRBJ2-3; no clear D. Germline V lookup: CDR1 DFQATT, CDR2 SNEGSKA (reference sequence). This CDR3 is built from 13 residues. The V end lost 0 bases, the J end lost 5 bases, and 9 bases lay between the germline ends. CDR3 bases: TGCAGTGCTAGAGATAACAACCGAGATACGCAGTATTTT. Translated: CSARDNNRDTQYF.

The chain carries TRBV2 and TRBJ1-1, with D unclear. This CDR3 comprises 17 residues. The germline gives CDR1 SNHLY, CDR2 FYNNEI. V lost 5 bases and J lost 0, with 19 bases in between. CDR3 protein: CASSIQEGPRMNTEAFF. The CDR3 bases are TGTGCCAGCAGTATCCAGGAGGGCCCCAGGATGAACACTGAAGCTTTCTTT.

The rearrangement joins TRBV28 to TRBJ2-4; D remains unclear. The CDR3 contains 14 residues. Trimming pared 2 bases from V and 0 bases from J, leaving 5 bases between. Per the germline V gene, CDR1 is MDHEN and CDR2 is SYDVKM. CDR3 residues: CASSLSLAKNIQYF. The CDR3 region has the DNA TGTGCCAGCAGTTTAAGCTTAGCCAAAAACATTCAGTACTTC.

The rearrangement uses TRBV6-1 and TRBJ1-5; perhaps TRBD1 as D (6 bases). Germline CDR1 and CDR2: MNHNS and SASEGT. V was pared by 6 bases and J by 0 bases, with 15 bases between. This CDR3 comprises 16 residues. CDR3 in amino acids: CASRPRTDYSNQPQHF. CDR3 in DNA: TGTGCCAGCAGACCGCGGACAGACTATAGCAATCAGCCCCAGCATTTT.

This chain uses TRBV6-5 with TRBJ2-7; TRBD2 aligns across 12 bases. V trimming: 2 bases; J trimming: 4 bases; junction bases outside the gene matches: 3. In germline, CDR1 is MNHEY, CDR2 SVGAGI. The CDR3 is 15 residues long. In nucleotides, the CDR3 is TGTGCCAGCAGTTACGGACTAGCGGGAACGTACGAGCAGTACTTC. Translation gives CASSYGLAGTYEQYF.

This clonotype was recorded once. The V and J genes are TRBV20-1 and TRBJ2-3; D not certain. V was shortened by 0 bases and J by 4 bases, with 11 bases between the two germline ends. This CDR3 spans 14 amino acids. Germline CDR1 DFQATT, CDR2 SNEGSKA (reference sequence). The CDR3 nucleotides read TGCAGTGCTAGAGACCCCTCGGGCTCAGATACGCAGTATTTT. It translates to CSARDPSGSDTQYF.

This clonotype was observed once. The CDR3 DNA is TGTGCCAGCAGGAACACCGGGACAGGGTCCTACAATGAGCAGTTCTTC. Its protein is CASRNTGTGSYNEQFF. The V call is TRBV11-3, the J call TRBJ2-1, with TRBD1 matching 9 bases. Germline assignment: CDR1 SGHNT and CDR2 YENEEA. Trimming removed 6 bases from V and 1 base from J; junction bases left unmatched: 7. This CDR3 spans 16 amino acids.

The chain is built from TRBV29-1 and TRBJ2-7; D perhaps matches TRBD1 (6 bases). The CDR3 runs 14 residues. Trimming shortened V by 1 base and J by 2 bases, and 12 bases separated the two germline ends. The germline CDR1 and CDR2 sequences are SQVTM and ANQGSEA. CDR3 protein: CSVEVPGQAYEQYF. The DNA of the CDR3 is TGCAGCGTTGAAGTCCCGGGACAAGCCTACGAGCAGTACTTC.

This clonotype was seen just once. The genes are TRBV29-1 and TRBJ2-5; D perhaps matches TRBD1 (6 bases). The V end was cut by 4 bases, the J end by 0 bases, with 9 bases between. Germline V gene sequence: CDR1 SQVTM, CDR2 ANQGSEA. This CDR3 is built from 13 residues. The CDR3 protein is CSVARDNQETQYF. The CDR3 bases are TGCAGCGTTGCCCGGGACAACCAAGAGACCCAGTACTTC.

CDR3 residues: CASSLVTRGTNEQFF. Written as DNA, the CDR3 is TGTGCCAGCAGCTTAGTGACTAGAGGGACAAATGAGCAGTTCTTC. The V call is TRBV11-1, the J call TRBJ2-1; possibly TRBD1 or TRBD2 for D (6 bases each). From germline, CDR1 is SGHAT and CDR2 FQDESV (reference sequence). This CDR3 is built from 15 residues. Between the trimmed V and J ends, which lost 1 base and 7 bases, there was a span of 14 bases.

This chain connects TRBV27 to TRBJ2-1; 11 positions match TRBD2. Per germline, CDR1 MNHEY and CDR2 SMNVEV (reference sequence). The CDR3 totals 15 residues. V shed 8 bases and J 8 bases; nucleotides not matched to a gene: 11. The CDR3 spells CASGYSGRALDEQFF. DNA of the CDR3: TGTGCCAGCGGATATAGCGGGAGGGCCTTGGATGAGCAGTTCTTC.

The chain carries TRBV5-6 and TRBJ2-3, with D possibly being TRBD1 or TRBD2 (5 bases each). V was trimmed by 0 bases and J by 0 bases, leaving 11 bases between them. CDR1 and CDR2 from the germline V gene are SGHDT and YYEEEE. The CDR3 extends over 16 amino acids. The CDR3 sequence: CASSLEGRTSTDTQYF. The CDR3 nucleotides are TGTGCCAGCAGCTTGGAGGGACGTACTAGCACAGATACGCAGTATTTT. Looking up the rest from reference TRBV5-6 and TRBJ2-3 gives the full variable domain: DAGVTQSPTHLIKTRGQQVTLRCSPKSGHDTVSWYQQALGQGPQFIFQYYEEEERQRGNFPDRFSGHQFPNYSSELNVNALLLGDSALYLCASSLEGRTSTDTQYFGPGTRLTVL.

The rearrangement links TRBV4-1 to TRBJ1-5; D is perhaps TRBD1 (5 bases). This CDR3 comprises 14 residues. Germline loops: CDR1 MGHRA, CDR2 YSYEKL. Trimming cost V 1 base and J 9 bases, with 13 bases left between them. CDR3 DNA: TGCGCCAGCAGCCAAGTGGGCCAGGGTTCGCCCCAGCATTTT. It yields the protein CASSQVGQGSPQHF.

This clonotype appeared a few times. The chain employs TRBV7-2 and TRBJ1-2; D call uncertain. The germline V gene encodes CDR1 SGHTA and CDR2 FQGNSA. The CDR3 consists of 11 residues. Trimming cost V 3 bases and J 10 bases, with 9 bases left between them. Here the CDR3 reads CASSLRTDYTF. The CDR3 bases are TGTGCCAGCAGCTTGCGTACGGACTACACCTTC.

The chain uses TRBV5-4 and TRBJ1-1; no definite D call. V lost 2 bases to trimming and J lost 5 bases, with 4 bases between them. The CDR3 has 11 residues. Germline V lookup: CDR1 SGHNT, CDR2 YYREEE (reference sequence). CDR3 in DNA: TGTGCCAGCAGCTTAGCGACTGAAGCTTTCTTT. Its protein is CASSLATEAFF.

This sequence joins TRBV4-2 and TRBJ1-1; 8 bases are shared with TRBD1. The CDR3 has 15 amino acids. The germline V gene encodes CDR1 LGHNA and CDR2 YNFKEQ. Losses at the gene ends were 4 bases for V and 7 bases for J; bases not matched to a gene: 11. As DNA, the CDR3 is TGTGCCAGCAGCCGAGGGGGGGGGACAGGTAGTGAAGCTTTCTTT. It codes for CASSRGGGTGSEAFF.